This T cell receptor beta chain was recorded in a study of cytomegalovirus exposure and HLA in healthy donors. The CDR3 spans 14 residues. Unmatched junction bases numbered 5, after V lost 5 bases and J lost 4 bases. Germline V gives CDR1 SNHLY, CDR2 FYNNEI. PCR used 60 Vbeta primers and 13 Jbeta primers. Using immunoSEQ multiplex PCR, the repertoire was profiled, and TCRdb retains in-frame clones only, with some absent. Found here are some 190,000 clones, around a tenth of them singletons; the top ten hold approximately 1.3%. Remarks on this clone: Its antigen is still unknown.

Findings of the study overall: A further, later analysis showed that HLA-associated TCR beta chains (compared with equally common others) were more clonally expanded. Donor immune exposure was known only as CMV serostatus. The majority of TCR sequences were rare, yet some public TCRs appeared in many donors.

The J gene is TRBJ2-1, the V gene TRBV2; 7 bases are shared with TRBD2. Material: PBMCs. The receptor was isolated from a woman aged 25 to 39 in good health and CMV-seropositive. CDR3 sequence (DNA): TGTGCCAGCAGTCCTAGCGGTCGGTACAATGAGCAGTTCTTC. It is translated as CASSPSGRYNEQFF.